Sequencing of this T cell receptor (beta chain) was carried out in a study of human T cells and chemical hapten exposure. Time point meaning: patch test 1, 2 weeks after DPC sensitization. The treatment was: therapeutic diphenylcyclopropenone sensitization with weekly scalp DPC. One entry per CDR3 protein results from TCRdb running MiXCR on the RACE reads. The sample lists around 53,000 distinct CDR3 sequences; around 9.3% were seen once. The CDR3 consists of 11 residues. Trimming shortened V by 3 bases and J by 10 bases, and 9 bases separated the two germline ends. This clonotype showed up many times.

The sample here was whole blood, taken in connection with sensitization to the hapten diphenylcyclopropenone (DPC). The origin of this receptor is a woman in her 50s with alopecia areata. Some clones in this sample may be carry-over from other donors' samples. V usage is TRBV12-3 or TRBV12-4 and J usage is TRBJ1-1; weak D call: TRBD1 (6 bases). CDR3 in DNA: TGTGCCAGCAGTTTGGGGGCAGGAGCTTTCTTT. It codes for CASSLGAGAFF.